In its sample, the clone carrying this T cell receptor beta chain was seen many times. Antigen unknown. From RNA transcripts, TCR beta CDR3 regions were amplified. The TCR CDR3 first-round RT-PCR relied on the HTBI primer set. TCRdb fed the multiplex PCR reads into MiXCR, producing one record per CDR3 protein. The repertoire includes about 380,000 distinct CDR3 sequences, about 14% of them detected once, and 15% to 20% sits in the top ten. Pregnant or lactating patients were excluded, as were those with uncontrolled infection or other autoimmune disease. Isolation of PBMCs was performed on about 10 ml fresh peripheral blood. The data derive from a study of T cells in Graves' hyperthyroidism and ophthalmopathy. The study's findings and limits: Ophthalmopathy was model-predicted a median approximately 6.4 months pre-onset.

Trimming pared 9 bases from V and 6 bases from J, leaving 11 bases between. The CDR3 is 12 residues long. The rearrangement uses TRBV12-3 or TRBV12-4 and TRBJ1-4; D possibly corresponds to TRBD1 (6 bases). Sequenced material: blood. The receptor's source is a woman aged 25 to 39 with Graves' ophthalmopathy. The CDR3, as DNA: TGTGCCAGTCAGGGGCTGGATGAAAAACTGTTTTTT. Protein: CASQGLDEKLFF.